Sequencing of this TCR beta chain was carried out in a study of shared clonotypes between healthy human individuals. Overall study context: For every donor, three CD4 naive, three CD4 memory, two CD8 naive and one CD8 memory plates were used.

Caucasian adults living in Nashville, Tennessee, provided all samples. Pooled CD45RO+ cells and CCR7-negative CD45RA+ TemRA cells made up CD8 memory. TCRdb's table, derived via immunoSEQ multiplex PCR, lists solely in-frame clones and lacks some. Of about 380,000 clones in the sample, approximately 97% were seen once. V lost 5 bases and J 0 bases, leaving 11 bases between the germline ends. CDR1 is MDHEN, CDR2 SYDVKM, per germline. This CDR3 region has 15 residues. Comments on this clone: Its antigen remains unknown.

Broader study findings: Non-shared clonotypes showed lower generation probabilities than clonotypes common to all four donors.

The receptor was derived from a man aged 25-45 years in good health. The sample was memory CD8+ T cells sorted from blood. Subset denoted: CD45RO+ cells pooled with CCR7-negative TemRA cells. The V call is TRBV28, the J call TRBJ1-5; no firm D call. The CDR3 here is CASSPGGNSNQPQHF. The CDR3 DNA reads TGTGCCAGCAGTCCAGGAGGGAATAGCAATCAGCCCCAGCATTTT. Full variable domain (outside the CDR3, taken from reference TRBV28 and TRBJ1-5): DVKVTQSSRYLVKRTGEKVFLECVQDMDHENMFWYRQDPGLGLRLIYFSYDVKMKEKGDIPEGYSVSREKKERFSLILESASTNQTSMYLCASSPGGNSNQPQHFGDGTRLSIL.